This T cell receptor (beta chain) was obtained from a study of CD8 T cells in Susac syndrome. Findings and caveats of the study: The study conceded that its TCR sequencing and HLA analysis involved relatively few individuals.

Germline CDR1 reads LNHNV; CDR2 reads YYDKDF (reference sequence). Losses at the gene ends were 1 base for V and 10 bases for J; bases not matched to a gene: 8. The CDR3 sequence is 16 residues long. The RNA, about 0.45 to 1 ug, was put through reverse transcription using random hexamers. MiXCR was run by TCRdb on the immunoSEQ multiplex PCR reads, yielding one entry per CDR3 protein. This table holds around 130,000 distinct CDR3 sequences, 80% to 85% found once. TCR beta from blood CD8+ and CD4+ T cells was sequenced. The multiple sclerosis control cohort comprised treatment-naive individuals presenting with stable or active relapsing-remitting disease. With respect to this clonotype: Its target is not known.

Input material: CD8+ T cells from PBMCs. The rearrangement links TRBV15 to TRBJ2-1; 12 positions match TRBD2. This sequence was found in a human donor with multiple sclerosis. CDR3 amino acids: CATSRAPSGGAEEQFF. Written as DNA, the CDR3 is TGTGCCACCAGCAGAGCCCCTAGCGGGGGGGCGGAAGAGCAGTTCTTC.